Detailed here is one T cell receptor beta chain. This record comes from a study of control samples from healthy donors and cancer patients. The repertoire was sequenced with immunoSEQ multiplex PCR; TCRdb's copy has only in-frame clones and lacks some. There are roughly 120,000 clones in the sample; approximately 94% occur only once, and 3.6% lies in the top ten. The TCR originated in a man in his thirties or forties in good health. The sequencing input was blood.

The CDR3 DNA reads TGTGCCAGCAGCCAGGGGGGGACCAACTATGGCTACACCTTC. Translation: CASSQGGTNYGYTF. This chain links TRBV3-1 (or the pseudogene TRBV3-2) with TRBJ1-2, with a tentative D call TRBD1 (5 bases). This CDR3 has 14 residues. CDR1 is LGHDT, CDR2 YNNKEL, per germline (reference sequence). V was shortened by 3 bases and J by 2 bases, with 10 bases between the two germline ends.